What follows are 30 T cell receptor beta chains derived from one specimen sequenced in a study of blood T cells in healthy people across ages. A second about 6 to 12 cycle PCR used barcoded and J-beta primers. MiXCR was run by TCRdb on the 5' RACE reads, yielding one entry per CDR3 protein. Of about 620,000 distinct CDR3 sequences detected, under 25% appear once; the ten largest clones hold around 3.4%. Sequenced: blood. These receptors all come from a man in his sixties or seventies in good health.

This clonotype has just a few counts. A much larger clone sits a single nucleotide away, making a read error possible. The chain uses TRBV2 and TRBJ1-1; D ambiguous. The CDR3 covers 13 residues. The germline V gene has CDR1 SNHLY and CDR2 FYNNEI. The CDR3 region has the DNA TGTGCCAGCAGTGACGGTCAGAACGCTGAAGCTTTCTTT. It encodes CASSDGQNAEAFF.

This clonotype was seen more than once but under ten times. A much larger clone differs by one base, so this may be a read error. The gene calls are TRBV20-1 and TRBJ1-1; TRBD1 aligns across 7 bases. The germline CDR1 and CDR2 sequences are DFQATT and SNEGSKA (reference sequence). V shed 3 bases, J shed 1 base, and the junction held 14 bases outside the gene matches. This CDR3 is 17 amino acids long. The CDR3 loop reads CSARITNARDRNTEAFF. The DNA for the CDR3 is TGCAGTGCTAGGATTACAAATGCTCGGGACAGGAACACTGAAGCTTTCTTT.

This chain uses TRBV5-6 with TRBJ1-2; 10 positions agree with TRBD1. V trimming: 5 bases; J trimming: 4 bases; junction bases outside the gene matches: 8. Germline assignment: CDR1 SGHDT and CDR2 YYEEEE. This CDR3 is 15 amino acids long. The CDR3 DNA follows: TGTGCCAGCAGAAGGACAGGGGGATCGGTCTATGGCTACACCTTC. The encoded protein is CASRRTGGSVYGYTF.

The chain recombines TRBV12-3 or TRBV12-4 with TRBJ2-3; D might be TRBD1 (5 bases). This CDR3 has 15 residues. The V end was cut by 3 bases, the J end by 5 bases, with 15 bases between. CDR3 sequence (DNA): TGTGCCAGCAGTTTTCAGGGTCGGGTGGGAGATACGCAGTATTTT. Translated: CASSFQGRVGDTQYF.

The chain uses TRBV20-1 and TRBJ1-5; 7 bases map to TRBD1. CDR1 and CDR2 (germline): DFQATT, SNEGSKA (reference sequence). This CDR3 has 14 residues. J gave up 6 bases and V 3 bases, and 8 bases lay outside the gene matches. CDR3 bases: TGCAGTGCTAGCTCTGAGGGGGCGGCTCAGCCCCAGCATTTT. Translating gives CSASSEGAAQPQHF.

In its sample, this clonotype was seen once. This chain uses TRBV27 with TRBJ1-5, with 7 bases matching TRBD1. The ends lost 6 bases at V and 3 bases at J; junction bases unmatched: 8. The CDR3 spans 15 residues. Germline V gene sequence: CDR1 MNHEY, CDR2 SMNVEV (reference sequence). The CDR3 loop reads CASSDRQGFNQPQHF. CDR3 coding DNA: TGTGCCAGCAGCGATAGACAGGGATTCAATCAGCCCCAGCATTTT.

This clonotype has more than one count but fewer than ten. The J gene is TRBJ1-1, the V gene TRBV18; D is possibly TRBD1 (6 bases). The CDR3 sequence is 17 residues long. Trimming took 3 bases from V and 3 from J, leaving 20 bases between them. In germline, CDR1 is KGHSH, CDR2 LQKENI. The CDR3 DNA reads TGTGCCAGCTCACCTTTCATCCTCAGGGGTGAGGACACTGAAGCTTTCTTT. Protein: CASSPFILRGEDTEAFF. The complete variable domain, with remaining parts taken from reference TRBV18 and TRBJ1-1, reads NAGVMQNPRHLVRRRGQEARLRCSPMKGHSHVYWYRQLPEEGLKFMVYLQKENIIDESGMPKERFSAEFPKEGPSILRIQQVVRGDSAAYFCASSPFILRGEDTEAFFGQGTRLTVV.

This chain links TRBV12-3 or TRBV12-4 with TRBJ1-2; TRBD1 is a possible D gene (5 bases). V was clipped by 7 bases and J by 8 bases, with 20 bases between them. The CDR3 length is 14 residues. As DNA, the CDR3 is TGTGCCAGCACCCTAGGGACGGCCTCTTGGGGCTACACCTTC. This codes for CASTLGTASWGYTF.

In its sample, this clonotype was seen once. This sequence joins TRBV2 and TRBJ2-7; 7 nucleotides agree with TRBD1. Germline V lookup: CDR1 SNHLY, CDR2 FYNNEI. The CDR3 totals 11 residues. Losses at the gene ends were 7 bases for V and 7 bases for J; bases not matched to a gene: 4. CDR3: CASTRGREQYF. CDR3 bases: TGTGCCAGCACAAGGGGGCGAGAGCAGTACTTC.

In this sample, this clonotype turned up many times. The chain uses TRBV20-1 and TRBJ2-7; weak D call: TRBD2 (5 bases). The length of the CDR3 is 12 residues. CDR1 is DFQATT and CDR2 is SNEGSKA in the germline V gene (reference sequence). This CDR3 reads CSGGLSSYEQYF. CDR3 nucleotide sequence: TGCAGCGGCGGGTTGAGCTCCTACGAGCAGTACTTC.

This clonotype was seen once. The chain couples TRBV11-2 to TRBJ2-2, with D possibly being TRBD2 (5 bases). The CDR3 is 16 residues long. Deletions cut 4 bases from V and 6 bases from J, with 18 bases between. CDR1 is SGHAT and CDR2 is FQNNGV in the germline V gene. In nucleotides, the CDR3 is TGTGCCAGCAGCTCCCCCTTTAGCGCCCGCGCCGGGGAGCTGTTTTTT. Its translation: CASSSPFSARAGELFF.

In this sample, this clonotype turned up many times. J is TRBJ2-3 and V is TRBV29-1; TRBD2 is a possible D gene (5 bases). The germline V gene has CDR1 SQVTM and CDR2 ANQGSEA. Trimming shortened V by 3 bases and J by 5 bases, and 9 bases separated the two germline ends. The CDR3 has 12 residues. CDR3 DNA sequence: TGCAGCGTTGACAGCGGTCGAGATACGCAGTATTTT. Protein sequence: CSVDSGRDTQYF.

This clonotype was observed a few times. The rearrangement links TRBV25-1 to TRBJ1-4; D not certain. V lost 6 bases and J 12 bases, leaving 11 bases between the germline ends. CDR3 length: 11 residues. CDR1 MGHDK and CDR2 SYGVNS come from the germline V gene. CDR3 in DNA: TGTGCCAGCAGCTCTGGGTTTGAACTGTTTTTT. It yields the protein CASSSGFELFF.

This clonotype was seen a handful of times. The chain carries TRBV5-1 and TRBJ1-2, with TRBD1 matching 8 bases. The CDR3 length is 13 residues. V dropped 5 bases and J dropped 9; count of bases not matched to a gene: 9. Germline V gene data show CDR1 as SGHRS and CDR2 as YFSETQ. CDR3 in DNA: TGCGCCAGCAGACAACCGGGACAGGCGAGCTACACCTTC. Protein product: CASRQPGQASYTF. Together with reference TRBV5-1 and TRBJ1-2, the CDR3 gives the full variable domain: KAGVTQTPRYLIKTRGQQVTLSCSPISGHRSVSWYQQTPGQGLQFLFEYFSETQRNKGNFPGRFSGRQFSNSRSEMNVSTLELGDSALYLCASRQPGQASYTFGSGTRLTVV.

This clonotype was found many times. The genes are TRBV7-2 and TRBJ2-7; TRBD1 matches at 11 bases. In germline, CDR1 is SGHTA, CDR2 FQGNSA. Trimming at V came to 3 bases and at J to 3 bases, leaving 4 bases not matched to a gene. The CDR3 runs 15 residues. The CDR3 reads CASSLAGTGGYEQYF. The CDR3 coding sequence is TGTGCCAGCAGCTTGGCTGGGACAGGGGGCTACGAGCAGTACTTC.

The V and J genes are TRBV28 and TRBJ2-7, with unresolved D. The CDR3 consists of 15 residues. Germline CDR1 MDHEN, CDR2 SYDVKM. Trimming cost V 6 bases and J 2 bases, with 17 bases left between them. The CDR3 coding sequence is TGTGCCAGCAGACCTCTGACGGAAACAGCCTACGAGCAGTACTTC. Amino acids: CASRPLTETAYEQYF.

V usage is TRBV7-8 and J usage is TRBJ2-3, with D uncertain. The CDR3 length is 15 residues. V was trimmed by 4 bases and J by 2 bases, leaving 13 bases between them. Per the germline V gene, CDR1 is SGHVS and CDR2 is FQNEAQ. The CDR3 loop is CASSSSELITDTQYF. Here the CDR3 DNA reads TGTGCCAGCAGCTCATCAGAGCTTATCACAGATACGCAGTATTTT. Supplemented by reference TRBV7-8 and TRBJ2-3, the full variable domain reads GAGVSQSPRYKVAKRGQDVALRCDPISGHVSLFWYQQALGQGPEFLTYFQNEAQLDKSGLPSDRFFAERPEGSVSTLKIQRTQQEDSAVYLCASSSSELITDTQYFGPGTRLTVL.

This clonotype was picked up one time. The chain carries TRBV7-6 and TRBJ2-3; the match to TRBD2 covers 9 bases. Unmatched junction bases numbered 12, after V lost 4 bases and J lost 4 bases. From germline, CDR1 is SGHVS and CDR2 FNYEAQ. The CDR3 has 17 amino acids. This CDR3 is CASSSLIAGDGSDTQYF. Here the CDR3 DNA reads TGTGCCAGCAGCTCGCTGATAGCGGGAGATGGGTCAGATACGCAGTATTTT.

The chain carries TRBV4-3 and TRBJ1-6; 8 positions match TRBD1. The trim removed 1 base at V and 9 bases at J, leaving 5 bases unmatched. The germline V gene encodes CDR1 LGHNA and CDR2 YSLEER. The CDR3 is 15 amino acids. The CDR3 sequence: CASSQASGGISPLHF. The DNA for the CDR3 is TGCGCCAGCAGCCAAGCGTCAGGGGGCATTTCACCCCTCCACTTT.

This clonotype was counted at least ten times. V gene TRBV29-1 combines with J gene TRBJ2-5; D unresolved. The germline V gene encodes CDR1 SQVTM and CDR2 ANQGSEA. CDR3 length equals 13 residues. With 4 bases removed from V and 1 base from J, the gap between germline ends came to 10 bases. DNA for the CDR3: TGCAGCGTTGCAACGAACCTCCAAGAGACCCAGTACTTC. This codes for CSVATNLQETQYF.

A few counts support this clonotype. The chain is built from TRBV20-1 and TRBJ2-1; D uncertain. Trimming took off 4 bases at V and 0 bases at J, with 10 bases between the two ends. The germline gives CDR1 DFQATT, CDR2 SNEGSKA (reference sequence). The length of the CDR3 is 14 residues. The CDR3 DNA is TGCAGTGCTAAAACCGCCAGCTCCTACAATGAGCAGTTCTTC. This encodes CSAKTASSYNEQFF.

This clonotype was recorded a few times. The rearrangement links TRBV7-6 to TRBJ1-4; possible D gene TRBD1, 6 bases. V lost 3 bases, J lost 7 bases, and 18 bases lay in between. The CDR3 consists of 16 residues. Germline V gene sequence: CDR1 SGHVS, CDR2 FNYEAQ. CDR3 coding DNA: TGTGCCAGCAGCTTTTCGGGGGGGCGCGGAAGTGAAAAACTGTTTTTT. Residues: CASSFSGGRGSEKLFF.

V is TRBV29-1 and J is TRBJ2-7, with TRBD1 matching 8 bases. Germline V CDR1 and CDR2: SQVTM, ANQGSEA. With V trimmed by 7 bases and J by 1 base, 6 bases remained unmatched. The CDR3 runs to 13 residues. The CDR3 protein is CSAVGTGSYEQYF. DNA for the CDR3: TGCAGCGCCGTCGGGACAGGATCCTACGAGCAGTACTTC.

The sample holds many counts of this clonotype. J is TRBJ2-5 and V is TRBV20-1, with 7 bases fitting TRBD1. Germline V gives CDR1 DFQATT, CDR2 SNEGSKA (reference sequence). This CDR3 region has 14 residues. The junction had 6 bases not matched to a gene; V was cut back by 5 bases and J by 0 bases. Here the CDR3 reads CSADQGQHQETQYF. The CDR3 DNA follows: TGCAGTGCTGACCAGGGACAGCACCAAGAGACCCAGTACTTC.

This clonotype has a handful of counts. The V gene is TRBV5-1, the J gene TRBJ2-5; D is tentatively TRBD1 or TRBD2 (5 bases each). The DNA matches TRBJ2-7 better at its end, which makes the J call doubtful. The germline gives CDR1 SGHRS, CDR2 YFSETQ. This CDR3 region has 15 residues. Written as DNA, the CDR3 is TGCGCCAGCAGCTTGGGCCGGGACCTTACCTACGAGCAGTACTTC. It translates to CASSLGRDLTYEQYF.

The chain uses TRBV20-1 and TRBJ1-6; TRBD1 is a possible D gene (6 bases). Germline V gene data show CDR1 as DFQATT and CDR2 as SNEGSKA (reference sequence). CDR3 length: 14 amino acids. The V end lost 5 bases, the J end lost 4 bases, and 12 bases lay between the germline ends. CDR3 residues: CSAPSTGYNSPLHF. The CDR3 DNA reads as TGCAGTGCTCCCTCCACAGGGTATAATTCACCCCTCCACTTT.

This sequence joins TRBV6-1 and TRBJ1-4; D is unclear. The length of the CDR3 is 14 residues. Germline CDR1 MNHNS, CDR2 SASEGT. Trimming cost V 2 bases and J 8 bases, with 12 bases left between them. Written as DNA, the CDR3 is TGTGCCAGCAGTGAACGCGGACTTGGAGAAAAACTGTTTTTT. The encoded protein is CASSERGLGEKLFF.

The genes are TRBV10-3 and TRBJ2-1; no definite D call. This CDR3 contains 13 residues. V was shortened by 0 bases and J by 8 bases, with 8 bases between the two germline ends. The germline gives CDR1 ENHRY, CDR2 SYGVKD. The CDR3 protein is CAISESGWDEQFF. CDR3 nucleotide sequence: TGTGCCATCAGTGAGTCGGGGTGGGATGAGCAGTTCTTC.

There are many counts of this clonotype. The chain uses TRBV7-9 and TRBJ2-1; tentative D call: TRBD1 (5 bases). CDR1 SEHNR and CDR2 FQNEAQ come from the germline V gene (reference sequence). Trimming removed 4 bases from V and 2 bases from J, with 9 bases in between. CDR3 length equals 14 residues. As DNA, the CDR3 is TGTGCCAGCAGCTCAGAGGACACCTACAATGAGCAGTTCTTC. Its protein product is CASSSEDTYNEQFF.

The V call is TRBV5-1, the J call TRBJ2-2; D unresolved. The ends were cut back, 0 bases at V and 8 bases at J, with 11 bases in the middle. From germline, CDR1 is SGHRS and CDR2 YFSETQ. This CDR3 is 14 amino acids long. CDR3 DNA: TGCGCCAGCAGCTTGGAGGCCCTAGGGGGGGAGCTGTTTTTT. As protein: CASSLEALGGELFF.